This entry concerns a single TCR beta chain. The repertoire was sequenced with immunoSEQ multiplex PCR; TCRdb's copy has only in-frame clones and lacks some. The sample yields roughly 380,000 clones, 85% seen once. This CDR3 is 15 amino acids long. Germline V gene sequence: CDR1 KGHDR, CDR2 SFDVKD. V shed 5 bases, J shed 7 bases, and the junction held 5 bases outside the gene matches. The data belong to a study of blood T cell repertoires in COVID-19. The V and J genes are TRBV24-1 and TRBJ2-1, with 12 bases identical to TRBD2. Sequenced sample: peripheral blood. This sequence was found in a woman between 18 and 30 years old with acute or convalescent COVID-19. As DNA, the CDR3 is TGTGCCACCAGTGGACCTAGCGGGAGGGTAAATGAGCAGTTCTTC. Amino acid sequence: CATSGPSGRVNEQFF.